These 29 T cell receptor beta chains were sequenced from one sample in a study of T cells in Graves' hyperthyroidism and ophthalmopathy. The source material, RNA transcripts, was used to amplify TCR beta CDR3 regions. Researchers ran a first-round RT-PCR on the TCR CDR3 using the HTBI primer set. TCRdb reanalysed the multiplex PCR reads using MiXCR and keeps one entry per CDR3 protein. The sample has about 480,000 distinct CDR3 sequences, over 13% seen once. The sample consisted of blood. These receptors were collected from a woman aged 18-35 years with Graves' hyperthyroidism.

V and J are TRBV5-6 and TRBJ1-4; TRBD1 aligns across 8 bases. The CDR3 runs 16 residues. The trim removed 1 base at V and 6 bases at J, leaving 8 bases unmatched. Germline V lookup: CDR1 SGHDT, CDR2 YYEEEE. CDR3 sequence: CASSLLSTGGYEKLFF. The CDR3 DNA reads as TGTGCCAGCAGCTTGCTTAGTACAGGGGGTTATGAAAAACTGTTTTTT.

Comments on this clonotype: This could be a read error, since a much larger clone is one nucleotide away. The V gene is TRBV18, the J gene TRBJ2-7; 11 bases are shared with TRBD2. The CDR3 spans 16 residues. Germline CDR1 reads KGHSH; CDR2 reads LQKENI. The V segment lost 3 bases and the J segment 3 bases; nucleotides outside the gene matches: 7. The CDR3 DNA reads TGTGCCAGCTCACCTTCCGGGACTAGCGGATTCTACGAGCAGTACTTC. Protein product: CASSPSGTSGFYEQYF.

This clonotype was recorded many times. The chain joins TRBV11-3 to TRBJ1-2; 9 bases match TRBD1. The trim removed 6 bases at V and 3 bases at J, leaving 2 bases unmatched. The V gene's germline CDR1 is SGHNT and CDR2 YENEEA. The CDR3 extends over 13 amino acids. This chain's CDR3 is CASRGDRDYGYTF. The DNA for the CDR3 is TGTGCCAGCAGAGGGGACAGGGACTATGGCTACACCTTC. Using reference TRBV11-3 and TRBJ1-2 for the parts outside the CDR3, the full variable domain is EAGVVQSPRYKIIEKKQPVAFWCNPISGHNTLYWYLQNLGQGPELLIRYENEEAVDDSQLPKDRFSAERLKGVDSTLKIQPAELGDSAVYLCASRGDRDYGYTFGSGTRLTVV.

The J gene is TRBJ2-3, the V gene TRBV20-1; the match to TRBD2 covers 14 bases. Germline V gives CDR1 DFQATT, CDR2 SNEGSKA (reference sequence). The trim removed 5 bases at V and 3 bases at J, leaving 1 base unmatched. The CDR3 is 14 amino acids. In nucleotides, the CDR3 is TGCAGTGCTGGACTAGCGGGAGGAACAGATACGCAGTATTTT. Its translation: CSAGLAGGTDTQYF.

This clonotype was observed many times. V is TRBV10-3 and J is TRBJ2-5, with TRBD2 matching 9 bases. V lost 8 bases, J lost 4 bases, and 8 bases stayed unmatched. Germline V gene data show CDR1 as ENHRY and CDR2 as SYGVKD. The CDR3 length is 14 residues. CDR3 loop: CAIGGGRAGETQYF. In nucleotides, the CDR3 is TGTGCCATCGGTGGCGGGAGGGCCGGAGAGACCCAGTACTTC.

This clonotype was seen more than once but under ten times. The genes are TRBV6-1 and TRBJ2-3; the match to TRBD1 covers 8 bases. The CDR3 is made up of 13 amino acids. Unmatched junction bases numbered 5, after V lost 7 bases and J lost 5 bases. Germline values: CDR1 MNHNS, CDR2 SASEGT. The DNA for the CDR3 is TGTGCCAGCAATAGACAGGGGTTAGATACGCAGTATTTT. Its translation: CASNRQGLDTQYF.

This clonotype was observed a few times. Possible read error: a much larger clone is one base away. The chain is built from TRBV19 and TRBJ2-1; tentative D call: TRBD1 (5 bases). CDR3 length: 15 amino acids. Looked up from germline, CDR1 is LNHDA and CDR2 is SQIVND (reference sequence). CDR3 region: CASSILAQAYNGQFF. Here the CDR3 DNA reads TGTGCCAGTAGTATATTAGCACAGGCCTACAATGGGCAGTTCTTC.

This clonotype turned up a few times. This chain joins TRBV29-1 and TRBJ1-1; TRBD1 agrees at 7 bases. This CDR3 has 13 residues. V lost 6 bases to trimming and J lost 4 bases; unmatched junction nucleotides: 8. Germline CDR1 reads SQVTM; CDR2 reads ANQGSEA. Here the CDR3 reads CSVTDRVVTEAFF. The CDR3 nucleotides are TGCAGCGTCACTGACAGGGTGGTCACTGAAGCTTTCTTT. Based on the CDR3 plus reference TRBV29-1 and TRBJ1-1, the full variable domain is SAVISQKPSRDICQRGTSLTIQCQVDSQVTMMFWYRQQPGQSLTLIATANQGSEATYESGFVIDKFPISRPNLTFSTLTVSNMSPEDSSIYLCSVTDRVVTEAFFGQGTRLTVV.

This clonotype was seen just once. The chain has TRBV6-2 or TRBV6-3 and TRBJ2-3, with D unclear. Germline lookup yields CDR1 MNHEY and CDR2 SVGEGT. The CDR3 extends over 17 amino acids. V lost 5 bases and J 0 bases, leaving 18 bases between the germline ends. The CDR3 spells CASSPFDRVDSTDTQYF. The CDR3 DNA reads as TGTGCCAGCAGTCCCTTCGACCGGGTCGATAGCACAGATACGCAGTATTTT.

This clonotype was counted ten times or more. CDR3 loop: CASSFQDSNTEAFF. In nucleotides, the CDR3 is TGCGCCAGCAGCTTTCAGGATTCGAACACTGAAGCTTTCTTT. The chain combines TRBV5-1 with TRBJ1-1; D is uncertain. Germline V gene lookup returns CDR1 SGHRS and CDR2 YFSETQ. The CDR3 sequence is 14 residues long. The V and J ends lost 2 bases and 1 base respectively, with 9 bases between them.

This clonotype appeared many times. The rearrangement links TRBV5-6 to TRBJ2-3; TRBD2 matches 8 bases. J lost 2 bases, V lost 4 bases, and 9 bases had no gene match. In germline, CDR1 is SGHDT, CDR2 YYEEEE. This CDR3 spans 16 amino acids. This CDR3 is CASSPTGLADTDTQYF. DNA of the CDR3: TGTGCCAGCAGCCCGACAGGACTAGCAGACACAGATACGCAGTATTTT.

Only a few counts were recorded for this clonotype. The chain is built from TRBV20-1 and TRBJ2-7; a weak D match, TRBD2 (6 bases). Germline CDR1 and CDR2: DFQATT and SNEGSKA (reference sequence). CDR3 length: 13 amino acids. Trimming removed 5 bases from V and 3 bases from J, with 14 bases in between. The CDR3 nucleotides are TGCAGTGCTTTGGAGGGGCTTGGCTACGAGCAGTACTTC. It specifies CSALEGLGYEQYF.

This rearrangement joins TRBV5-4 to TRBJ2-3; 10 bases line up with TRBD2. Germline V gives CDR1 SGHNT, CDR2 YYREEE (reference sequence). Trimming took 3 bases from V and 6 from J; bases not matched to a gene: 1. The CDR3 length is 13 residues. This CDR3 reads CASSSAGGDTQYF. CDR3 bases: TGTGCCAGCAGCTCAGCGGGAGGGGATACGCAGTATTTT. The variable domain in full, completed from reference TRBV5-4 and TRBJ2-3, reads ETGVTQSPTHLIKTRGQQVTLRCSSQSGHNTVSWYQQALGQGPQFIFQYYREEENGRGNFPPRFSGLQFPNYSSELNVNALELDDSALYLCASSSAGGDTQYFGPGTRLTVL.

This clonotype was observed a handful of times. This chain joins TRBV7-8 and TRBJ1-2; 9 positions agree with TRBD1. J was trimmed by 4 bases and V by 5 bases; bases with no gene match: 11. This CDR3 region has 16 residues. Germline assignment: CDR1 SGHVS and CDR2 FQNEAQ. CDR3 bases: TGTGCCAGCAGCCTCTTACAGGGGGCGCGCGGCTATGGCTACACCTTC. Its translation is CASSLLQGARGYGYTF.

This clonotype was recorded many times. The chain uses TRBV11-2 and TRBJ2-7; TRBD2 aligns across 7 bases. Germline V CDR1 and CDR2: SGHAT, FQNNGV. V shed 4 bases and J 2 bases; nucleotides not matched to a gene: 11. This CDR3 has 16 amino acids. CDR3 loop: CASSSSLAGVPYEQYF. The CDR3 DNA reads TGTGCCAGCAGCTCGTCTCTCGCGGGAGTCCCCTACGAGCAGTACTTC.

This clonotype was counted ten times or more. J is TRBJ2-2 and V is TRBV19; the D call may be TRBD1 or TRBD2 (5 bases each). This CDR3 has 16 amino acids. Trimming removed 8 bases at V and 1 base at J, with 17 bases between. CDR1 and CDR2 (germline): LNHDA, SQIVND (reference sequence). CDR3 nucleotides: TGTGCCAGTGTGTCAGGGCTAGCCCAGAACACCGGGGAGCTGTTTTTT. It codes for CASVSGLAQNTGELFF.

This clonotype occurred many times. The CDR3 region is CASSPWTGDEQYF. Here the CDR3 DNA reads TGTGCCAGCTCACCATGGACAGGGGACGAGCAGTACTTC. V is TRBV18 and J is TRBJ2-7, with 9 bases fitting TRBD1. This CDR3 has 13 amino acids. Germline CDR1 is KGHSH and CDR2 is LQKENI. J was trimmed by 5 bases and V by 2 bases; bases with no gene match: 1. Full variable domain (rest looked up from reference TRBV18 and TRBJ2-7): NAGVMQNPRHLVRRRGQEARLRCSPMKGHSHVYWYRQLPEEGLKFMVYLQKENIIDESGMPKERFSAEFPKEGPSILRIQQVVRGDSAAYFCASSPWTGDEQYFGPGTRLTVT.

The chain is built from TRBV11-3 and TRBJ2-7; 10 bases match TRBD1. From germline, CDR1 is SGHNT and CDR2 YENEEA. The V segment lost 5 bases and the J segment 3 bases; nucleotides outside the gene matches: 7. The CDR3 is 15 amino acids. In DNA form, the CDR3 reads TGTGCCAGCAGCCAGACAGGGGGCGCGATCTACGAGCAGTACTTC. Amino acids: CASSQTGGAIYEQYF.

The J gene is TRBJ2-1, the V gene TRBV20-1, with 13 bases aligning to TRBD2. Germline V CDR1 and CDR2: DFQATT, SNEGSKA (reference sequence). The CDR3 spans 16 residues. The junction had 14 bases not matched to a gene; V was cut back by 6 bases and J by 9 bases. In DNA form, the CDR3 reads TGCAGTGCCGTGGGACTAGCGGGGAGATCCACCGCTGAGCAGTTCTTC. This encodes CSAVGLAGRSTAEQFF.

The genes are TRBV12-5 and TRBJ2-5, with 8 bases that match TRBD1. V lost 2 bases and J lost 5; bases outside the gene matches: 7. CDR3 length: 15 residues. Per the germline V gene, CDR1 is LGHNT and CDR2 is FRNRAP. The CDR3 DNA follows: TGTGCTAGTGGTTTGACCCCGCAGGGGGCTGAGACCCAGTACTTC. This sequence encodes CASGLTPQGAETQYF.

This clonotype was seen repeatedly, ten times or more. This rearrangement joins TRBV19 to TRBJ1-1, with a weak D call TRBD1 (6 bases). The CDR3 length is 14 residues. The germline V gene has CDR1 LNHDA and CDR2 SQIVND (reference sequence). V was clipped by 5 bases and J by 5 bases, with 15 bases between them. Here the CDR3 DNA reads TGTGCCAGTAGTTCCAGGGGCTTTGGGACTGAAGCTTTCTTT. This codes for CASSSRGFGTEAFF.

This clonotype appeared many times. CDR3 nucleotide sequence: TGTGCCACCAGTGATTTGGATTTGTCTTCGACTAGCGTCCACAATGAGCAGTTCTTC. Its translation: CATSDLDLSSTSVHNEQFF. The chain is built from TRBV24-1 and TRBJ2-1; TRBD2 matches at 8 bases. J was trimmed by 5 bases and V by 0 bases; bases with no gene match: 14. CDR1 and CDR2 from the germline V gene are KGHDR and SFDVKD. The CDR3 consists of 19 residues.

Comment on this clonotype: This sequence may be a read error, since a much larger clone differs from it by one base. V gene TRBV10-1 combines with J gene TRBJ2-1, with D hard to call. The CDR3 extends over 14 amino acids. Germline CDR1 and CDR2: WNHNN and SYGVQD (reference sequence). In DNA, the CDR3 is TGCGCCAGCAGTAGGGCCGAAACCTACAATGCGCAGTTCTTC. Protein sequence: CASSRAETYNAQFF.

This clonotype was recorded a few times. One end of the junction fails to match germline, which may point to a read error. The chain employs TRBV19 and TRBJ1-1; TRBD1 agrees at 8 bases. This CDR3 spans 13 amino acids. Germline-derived CDR1 and CDR2 are LNHDA and SQIVND (reference sequence). The CDR3 spells CVSSIWTGNEAFF. Here the CDR3 DNA reads TGTGTCAGTAGTATCTGGACAGGGAATGAAGCTTTCTTT.

This chain links TRBV3-1 with TRBJ2-1, with 10 bases fitting TRBD2. The germline gives CDR1 LGHDT, CDR2 YNNKEL (reference sequence). CDR3 size: 17 residues. V shed 8 bases, J shed 0 bases, and the junction held 10 bases outside the gene matches. CDR3 sequence: CASPLRLAGVSYNEQFF. CDR3 DNA sequence: TGTGCCAGCCCCCTCAGACTAGCGGGCGTCTCCTACAATGAGCAGTTCTTC.

This clonotype was recorded at least ten times. The chain carries TRBV7-3 and TRBJ2-3; 10 bases match TRBD2. The CDR3 runs 14 residues. V was clipped by 4 bases and J by 6 bases; unmatched bases: 4. Germline loops: CDR1 SGHTA, CDR2 FQGTGA. The CDR3: CASSSGLAMDTQYF. The CDR3 region has the DNA TGTGCCAGCAGCTCGGGACTAGCGATGGATACGCAGTATTTT.

This clonotype has at least ten counts. J is TRBJ2-7 and V is TRBV6-1, with 9 positions matching TRBD2. CDR1 is MNHNS, CDR2 SASEGT, per germline. Losses at the gene ends were 5 bases for V and 3 bases for J; bases not matched to a gene: 8. This CDR3 contains 15 residues. The CDR3 DNA is TGTGCCAGCAGTTTCTCCCGACTAGCGGACTACGAGCAGTACGTC. Its translation is CASSFSRLADYEQYV.

At least ten counts were recorded for this clonotype. The gene calls are TRBV2 and TRBJ2-1, with no clear D. V lost 6 bases to trimming and J lost 1 base, with 19 bases between them. Germline V gene data show CDR1 as SNHLY and CDR2 as FYNNEI. The CDR3 length is 17 residues. The chain's CDR3 is CASSPARVGLSYNEQFF. In nucleotides, the CDR3 is TGTGCCAGCAGCCCGGCCCGCGTAGGGCTTTCCTACAATGAGCAGTTCTTC.

This clonotype was seen at least ten times. V gene TRBV24-1 combines with J gene TRBJ2-1, with 7 bases that match TRBD2. Germline-derived CDR1 and CDR2 are KGHDR and SFDVKD. J gave up 6 bases and V 5 bases, and 9 bases lay outside the gene matches. The CDR3 contains 15 residues. CDR3 sequence (DNA): TGTGCCACCAGTGGAGCGGGACCCTCCCCCAATGAGCAGTTCTTC. This codes for CATSGAGPSPNEQFF.